Presented here are 13 T cell receptor beta chains from one specimen sequenced in a study of T cells after somatic rescue of genetic block (dated by TCRdb to 2018 to 2021). The library was produced with the immunoSEQ multiplex PCR assay. TCRdb took over this immuneACCESS table, retaining in-frame rearrangements with V and J assigned. Such tables are incomplete; in checked studies, under half of the missing clones stem from an unresolved V gene, and the remainder is unexplained. This sample lists roughly 70,000 clones; 92% were detected once. The biggest ten clones account for around 3% of the sample. The sequencing input was peripheral blood mononuclear cells (PBMCs). The receptors derive from a middle-aged man.

In this sample, this clone turned up once. The chain combines TRBV25-1 with TRBJ1-3, with TRBD1 as a possible D gene (5 bases). Trimming removed 7 bases from V and 0 bases from J, with 13 bases in between. The germline V gene has CDR1 MGHDK and CDR2 SYGVNS. The CDR3 extends over 15 amino acids. The CDR3 sequence is CASTGTPYSGNTIYF. The CDR3 nucleotides are TGTGCCAGCACGGGGACGCCTTACTCTGGAAACACCATATATTTT.

The gene calls are TRBV9 and TRBJ2-3; 10 bases map to TRBD1. Per the germline V gene, CDR1 is SGDLS and CDR2 is YYNGEE. Trimming took 2 bases from V and 5 from J; bases not matched to a gene: 5. This CDR3 is 15 amino acids long. CDR3 sequence: CASSVTDRGRDTQYF. CDR3 nucleotide sequence: TGTGCCAGCAGCGTGACAGACAGGGGGCGAGATACGCAGTATTTT.

The V and J genes are TRBV11-2 and TRBJ1-1; D is unclear. V lost 5 bases, J lost 5 bases, and 9 bases lay in between. CDR3 size: 12 residues. Germline CDR1 and CDR2: SGHAT and FQNNGV. The CDR3 spells CASSAGRTEAFF. The CDR3 nucleotides are TGTGCCAGCAGCGCCGGACGGACTGAAGCTTTCTTT.

This rearrangement joins TRBV11-2 to TRBJ1-1, with TRBD1 as a possible D gene (5 bases). Trimming left V 1 base short and J 11 bases short, with 17 bases between. The germline gives CDR1 SGHAT, CDR2 FQNNGV. This CDR3 has 14 residues. The CDR3: CASSLGRGGVRAFF. The CDR3 DNA reads TGTGCCAGCAGCTTAGGCCGGGGAGGGGTTCGGGCTTTCTTT.

This sequence joins TRBV7-8 and TRBJ1-2, with D tentatively TRBD1 (5 bases). Germline-derived CDR1 and CDR2 are SGHVS and FQNEAQ. Trimming left V 1 base short and J 13 bases short, with 13 bases between. This CDR3 comprises 12 residues. CDR3 DNA: TGTGCCAGCAGCTTAGGACAGCTGCCGGGCACCTTC. Encoded protein: CASSLGQLPGTF.

The chain uses TRBV18 and TRBJ2-5; TRBD2 matches at 9 bases. The CDR3 contains 14 residues. Germline CDR1 and CDR2: KGHSH and LQKENI. V was pared by 6 bases and J by 2 bases, with 4 bases of the junction left unmatched. The CDR3 is CASSSTSGQETQYF. CDR3 bases: TGTGCCAGCTCTTCGACTAGCGGACAAGAGACCCAGTACTTC.

The chain has TRBV28 and TRBJ2-7; either TRBD1 or TRBD2 may supply D (5 bases each). The CDR3 is 17 residues long. Germline lookup yields CDR1 MDHEN and CDR2 SYDVKM. V lost 4 bases and J lost 0, with 19 bases in between. The CDR3 nucleotides read TGTGCCAGCAGTTGGGGGTGGGACCAACCCAGCTCCTACGAGCAGTACTTC. Amino acid sequence: CASSWGWDQPSSYEQYF. Together with reference TRBV28 and TRBJ2-7, the CDR3 gives the full variable domain: DVKVTQSSRYLVKRTGEKVFLECVQDMDHENMFWYRQDPGLGLRLIYFSYDVKMKEKGDIPEGYSVSREKKERFSLILESASTNQTSMYLCASSWGWDQPSSYEQYFGPGTRLTVT.

The chain has TRBV7-2 and TRBJ2-7; 11 bases are a match to TRBD2. CDR3 length: 14 residues. In germline, CDR1 is SGHTA, CDR2 FQGNSA. J gave up 3 bases and V 5 bases, and 3 bases lay outside the gene matches. CDR3 DNA sequence: TGTGCCAGCAGCATCGGGACTAGCGGCTACGAGCAGTACTTC. It is translated as CASSIGTSGYEQYF.

The chain recombines TRBV27 with TRBJ1-4; possibly TRBD1 for D (6 bases). V was cut by 5 bases and J by 5 bases, with 21 bases left in between. Germline CDR1 MNHEY, CDR2 SMNVEV (reference sequence). The CDR3 has 17 residues. CDR3: CASSPLGTDRGNEKLFF. The CDR3 region has the DNA TGTGCCAGCAGTCCCCTTGGGACGGACAGAGGGAATGAAAAACTGTTTTTT.

The genes are TRBV9 and TRBJ1-1; no firm D call. The CDR3 totals 11 residues. Trimming pared 4 bases from V and 3 bases from J, leaving 4 bases between. The germline gives CDR1 SGDLS, CDR2 YYNGEE. The CDR3: CASSPDTEAFF. CDR3 nucleotide sequence: TGTGCCAGCAGCCCAGACACTGAAGCTTTCTTT.

The chain is built from TRBV5-6 and TRBJ2-7, with 7 bases matching TRBD2. CDR3 size: 14 residues. The germline V gene encodes CDR1 SGHDT and CDR2 YYEEEE. Trimming cost V 0 bases and J 7 bases; bases outside gene matches: 7. CDR3 loop: CASSLATSGGEQYF. The DNA of the CDR3 is TGTGCCAGCAGCTTGGCCACCTCGGGGGGTGAGCAGTACTTC.

The chain joins TRBV10-3 to TRBJ2-7, with a possible D match to TRBD1 (6 bases). V was pared by 3 bases and J by 3 bases, with 12 bases between. The germline CDR1 and CDR2 sequences are ENHRY and SYGVKD. The CDR3 spans 14 residues. The CDR3 nucleotides are TGTGCCATCAGTGAATTTACAGGGAGCTACGAGCAGTACTTC. It specifies CAISEFTGSYEQYF.

The chain combines TRBV6-6 with TRBJ1-1; no firm D call. The CDR3 is 14 amino acids. Trimming cost V 2 bases and J 1 base, with 8 bases left between them. Germline-derived CDR1 and CDR2 are MNHNY and SVGAGI (reference sequence). The CDR3 nucleotides read TGTGCCAGCAGTTACCAGGACCCGAACACTGAAGCTTTCTTT. The encoded protein is CASSYQDPNTEAFF.